This is a list of T cell receptor beta chains from one sample in a study of cytomegalovirus exposure and HLA in healthy donors. The assay was immunoSEQ multiplex PCR, and TCRdb's table has in-frame clones only and misses some. The data hold 97,000 or so clones, with 81% observed a single time. The sample was PBMCs. These TCRs come from a man aged 40-49 years in good health and CMV-seronegative. Each CDR3 is given with its conserved first and last residue. D genes are given only for firm matches. Clone size is stated in some rows and not others, as once, few, many or a class when expanded.

size: once
D: TRBD1
J: TRBJ1-6
V: TRBV9
DNA: TGTGCCAGCAGCGAACAGGGGGGTATGAATTCACCCCTCCACTTT
CDR3: CASSEQGGMNSPLHF

size: -
D: -
J: TRBJ2-6
V: TRBV12-5
DNA: TGTGCTAGTGGTTTGGGACGGGAGATAGCTGGGGCCAACGTCCTGACTTTC
CDR3: CASGLGREIAGANVLTF

size: once
D: TRBD1
J: TRBJ1-6
V: TRBV2
DNA: TGTGCCAGCAGTAAATGGGACAGCTATAATTCACCCCTCCACTTT
CDR3: CASSKWDSYNSPLHF

size: -
D: -
J: TRBJ1-1
V: TRBV5-1
DNA: TGCGCCAGCAGCTTGATCCCAGGGTTCGACACTGAAGCTTTCTTT
CDR3: CASSLIPGFDTEAFF

size: -
D: -
J: TRBJ2-3
V: TRBV25-1
DNA: TGTGCCAGCAGTGAGTCGGAAGGGGGTCCCACAGATACGCAGTATTTT
CDR3: CASSESEGGPTDTQYF

size: -
D: -
J: TRBJ1-4
V: TRBV6-1
DNA: TGTGCCAGCGGGCCGCAGCTCGGTGAAAAACTGTTTTTT
CDR3: CASGPQLGEKLFF

size: -
D: TRBD1
J: TRBJ2-7
V: TRBV18
DNA: TGTGCCAGCTCACCCGGGACAGGGGGCCAGTTGGTAGAGCAGTACTTC
CDR3: CASSPGTGGQLVEQYF

size: few
D: -
J: TRBJ1-6
V: TRBV2
DNA: TGTGCCAGCAGTGACACTCTCGGCTCCTATAATTCACCCCTCCACTTT
CDR3: CASSDTLGSYNSPLHF

size: -
D: -
J: TRBJ1-2
V: TRBV4-3
DNA: TGCGCCAGCAGCCAAGATCGTCAGGGATGGGGCTACACCTTC
CDR3: CASSQDRQGWGYTF

size: -
D: -
J: TRBJ2-5
V: TRBV27
DNA: TGTGCCAGCAGTAGTCTGCTTCTTCGGGAGACCCAGTACTTC
CDR3: CASSSLLLRETQYF

size: -
D: -
J: TRBJ2-7
V: TRBV12-2
DNA: TGTGCAAGTCGCATCAGGGGGAGGAGCTCCTACGAGCAGTACTTC
CDR3: CASRIRGRSSYEQYF

size: -
D: -
J: TRBJ2-7
V: TRBV20-1
DNA: TGCAGTGCCGCGACAGGATACGAGCAGTACTTC
CDR3: CSAATGYEQYF

size: -
D: TRBD1
J: TRBJ1-4
V: TRBV5-1
DNA: TGCGCCAGCAGCACCGGGACAGCAAATGAAAAACTGTTTTTT
CDR3: CASSTGTANEKLFF

size: few
D: TRBD1
J: TRBJ1-5
V: TRBV28
DNA: TGTGCCAGCAGCCCTGGTCTGGGACAGGGGGCGGCCCGTAGCAATCAGCCCCAGCATTTT
CDR3: CASSPGLGQGAARSNQPQHF